These 29 T cell receptor beta chains originate from one sample sequenced in a study of T cell repertoires in cytomegalovirus infection. MiXCR, applied by TCRdb to the reads, yields one record per CDR3 protein. The sample gives hundreds of thousands of distinct CDR3 sequences, under 35% of which show up once; roughly 20% is in the top ten. These TCRs' antigens remain unknown. Source: cultured PBMCs, taken from culture after CMV antigen stimulation. The receptors shown here come from a human donor in good health (CMV status not recorded). Some clones in this sample may be carry-over from other donors' samples.

This clonotype has more than one count but fewer than ten. The chain employs TRBV19 and TRBJ2-1, with 7 positions matching TRBD2. CDR1 is LNHDA, CDR2 SQIVND, per germline (reference sequence). There are 14 residues in the CDR3. V lost 4 bases to trimming and J lost 4 bases; unmatched junction nucleotides: 4. The CDR3 sequence: CASSRLAEYNEQFF. The CDR3 DNA reads as TGTGCCAGTAGTAGGCTAGCGGAGTACAATGAGCAGTTCTTC.

This clonotype appeared a few times. The V gene is TRBV12-3 or TRBV12-4, the J gene TRBJ2-5; the D is unclear. The V end lost 3 bases, the J end lost 5 bases, and 13 bases lay between the germline ends. The CDR3 is 14 amino acids. CDR3 sequence (DNA): TGTGCCAGCAGTTTTGACCATGGTGTTGAGACCCAGTACTTC. Translated, it gives CASSFDHGVETQYF.

By frequency in the sample, this clonotype is large. The rearrangement uses TRBV28 and TRBJ2-7; D perhaps matches TRBD2 (5 bases). CDR3 length: 14 residues. Germline values: CDR1 MDHEN, CDR2 SYDVKM. Trimming pared 7 bases from V and 3 bases from J, leaving 16 bases between. This chain's CDR3 is CASTPTQLDYEQYF. The CDR3 DNA reads TGTGCCAGCACTCCCACCCAACTAGACTACGAGCAGTACTTC.

This clonotype was seen many times. V gene TRBV7-8 combines with J gene TRBJ1-4, with 9 nucleotides matching TRBD1. Losses at the gene ends were 3 bases for V and 8 bases for J; bases not matched to a gene: 10. The germline V gene encodes CDR1 SGHVS and CDR2 FQNEAQ. The CDR3 sequence is 16 residues long. For the CDR3, the DNA is TGTGCCAGCAGCTTCGGGACAGGGTCGTATAGGGAAAAACTGTTTTTT. It encodes CASSFGTGSYREKLFF.

This chain joins TRBV7-6 and TRBJ2-7; 12 bases match TRBD2. CDR3 length: 18 amino acids. After removal of 0 bases from V and 4 bases from J, the junction contained 10 bases not matched to a gene. Germline V CDR1 and CDR2: SGHVS, FNYEAQ. The CDR3 here is CASSLAGSSGGDVYEQYF. The CDR3 DNA follows: TGTGCCAGCAGCTTAGCGGGTTCTAGCGGGGGGGACGTATACGAGCAGTACTTC.

The J gene is TRBJ2-5, the V gene TRBV2; D is possibly TRBD1 (6 bases). The germline V gene encodes CDR1 SNHLY and CDR2 FYNNEI. V dropped 3 bases and J dropped 1 base, with 9 bases sitting between them. The CDR3 extends over 14 amino acids. In DNA, the CDR3 is TGTGCCAGCAGTGAGGGGGCTCTCCAAGAGACCCAGTACTTC. It encodes CASSEGALQETQYF. The whole variable domain, filled in from reference TRBV2 and TRBJ2-5, reads EPEVTQTPSHQVTQMGQEVILRCVPISNHLYFYWYRQILGQKVEFLVSFYNNEISEKSEIFDDQFSVERPDGSNFTLKIRSTKLEDSAMYFCASSEGALQETQYFGPGTRLLVL.

The rearrangement uses TRBV7-4 and TRBJ1-1, with D hard to call. Deletions cut 3 bases from V and 6 bases from J, with 11 bases between. This CDR3 contains 13 residues. Per the germline V gene, CDR1 is SGHVT and CDR2 is SQSDAQ. The CDR3 protein is CASSFGPGAEAFF. Written as DNA, the CDR3 is TGTGCCAGCAGCTTCGGCCCTGGAGCTGAAGCTTTCTTT.

This clonotype was seen a handful of times. The chain employs TRBV12-3 or TRBV12-4 and TRBJ2-3, with 7 positions matching TRBD2. After removal of 2 bases from V and 4 bases from J, the junction contained 6 bases not matched to a gene. This CDR3 has 15 residues. This CDR3 is CASSLRAGAPDTQYF. In nucleotides, the CDR3 is TGTGCCAGCAGTTTAAGGGCGGGAGCGCCAGATACGCAGTATTTT.

The rearrangement joins TRBV28 to TRBJ2-1; 8 positions agree with TRBD1. The germline CDR1 and CDR2 sequences are MDHEN and SYDVKM. There are 14 residues in the CDR3. Trimming cost V 11 bases and J 7 bases; bases outside gene matches: 13. CDR3 nucleotide sequence: TGTGCCTTATCGCCACTAACAGGGGGGAATGAGCAGTTCTTC. This sequence encodes CALSPLTGGNEQFF. The whole variable domain, remainder taken from reference TRBV28 and TRBJ2-1, is DVKVTQSSRYLVKRTGEKVFLECVQDMDHENMFWYRQDPGLGLRLIYFSYDVKMKEKGDIPEGYSVSREKKERFSLILESASTNQTSMYLCALSPLTGGNEQFFGPGTRLTVL.

The chain recombines TRBV12-3 or TRBV12-4 with TRBJ2-2, with 8 bases identical to TRBD1. This CDR3 is built from 16 residues. The ends lost 5 bases at V and 0 bases at J; junction bases unmatched: 5. CDR3 loop: CASSPWTGPNTGELFF. The CDR3 bases are TGTGCCAGCAGTCCCTGGACAGGGCCGAACACCGGGGAGCTGTTTTTT.

This chain joins TRBV7-2 and TRBJ2-3; TRBD2 aligns across 10 bases. V lost 4 bases, J lost 4 bases, and 8 bases stayed unmatched. This CDR3 region has 16 residues. The germline V gene has CDR1 SGHTA and CDR2 FQGNSA. The CDR3 here is CASSSYGAGGADTQYF. CDR3 nucleotide sequence: TGTGCCAGCAGCTCCTACGGAGCGGGAGGGGCAGATACGCAGTATTTT.

The J gene is TRBJ1-1, the V gene TRBV28; D remains ambiguous. V was trimmed by 7 bases and J by 6 bases, leaving 18 bases between them. Germline values: CDR1 MDHEN, CDR2 SYDVKM. The CDR3 length is 14 residues. The CDR3 region is CASNLGRLYAEAFF. The CDR3 DNA follows: TGTGCCAGCAACTTAGGGCGGTTATACGCTGAAGCTTTCTTT.

This clonotype was counted between two and nine times. This chain joins TRBV6-1 and TRBJ1-2, with 10 bases identical to TRBD1. J gave up 6 bases and V 4 bases, and 11 bases lay outside the gene matches. Germline CDR1 and CDR2: MNHNS and SASEGT. This CDR3 has 16 residues. The CDR3 spells CASSAHSGTGVNGYTF. DNA for the CDR3: TGTGCCAGCAGTGCCCATTCCGGGACAGGGGTTAATGGCTACACCTTC.

In this sample, this clonotype turned up a few times. The chain joins TRBV20-1 to TRBJ2-5; D is possibly TRBD1 (5 bases). In germline, CDR1 is DFQATT, CDR2 SNEGSKA (reference sequence). V dropped 3 bases and J dropped 2 bases, with 16 bases sitting between them. This CDR3 region has 15 residues. The CDR3: CSASPQGRSQETQYF. For the CDR3, the DNA is TGCAGTGCTAGCCCCCAGGGCCGGTCACAAGAGACCCAGTACTTC.

This clonotype was counted many times. The chain employs TRBV10-3 and TRBJ2-1; no clear D gene. CDR3 length: 11 amino acids. Germline CDR1 is ENHRY and CDR2 is SYGVKD. The ends were cut back, 3 bases at V and 9 bases at J, with 6 bases in the middle. CDR3 in amino acids: CAISEYPEQFF. The CDR3 bases are TGTGCCATCAGTGAATACCCTGAGCAGTTCTTC.

This clonotype was observed many times. This chain joins TRBV20-1 and TRBJ1-1; tentative D call: TRBD1 (5 bases). The ends were cut back, 0 bases at V and 1 base at J, with 9 bases in the middle. There are 14 residues in the CDR3. Germline V lookup: CDR1 DFQATT, CDR2 SNEGSKA (reference sequence). The CDR3 nucleotides read TGCAGTGCTAGAGATGGGGCCGAGAACACTGAAGCTTTCTTT. Translated: CSARDGAENTEAFF.

The chain carries TRBV20-1 and TRBJ2-7, with TRBD1 as a possible D gene (5 bases). Germline CDR1 DFQATT, CDR2 SNEGSKA (reference sequence). V lost 2 bases, J lost 3 bases, and 26 bases lay in between. The CDR3 covers 18 residues. For the CDR3, the DNA is TGCAGTGCTAGACTCCCCCGTGCAGGGCCCTTACTATTCTACGAGCAGTACTTC. It encodes CSARLPRAGPLLFYEQYF.

V and J are TRBV24-1 and TRBJ2-1; 7 bases are a match to TRBD2. Germline CDR1 is KGHDR and CDR2 is SFDVKD. This CDR3 contains 15 residues. V dropped 8 bases and J dropped 5; count of bases not matched to a gene: 11. CDR3 nucleotides: TGTGCCACCACCCCCGGGCTAGCGGTGGACAATGAGCAGTTCTTC. Its translation is CATTPGLAVDNEQFF.

This clonotype was counted only a few times. The chain combines TRBV5-1 with TRBJ1-5; D unclear. This CDR3 is 14 amino acids long. The V gene's germline CDR1 is SGHRS and CDR2 YFSETQ. The V end lost 1 base, the J end lost 4 bases, and 9 bases lay between the germline ends. CDR3: CASSLSTGNQPQHF. The DNA of the CDR3 is TGCGCCAGCAGCTTGTCCACGGGAAATCAGCCCCAGCATTTT.

J is TRBJ2-7 and V is TRBV27; D possibly corresponds to TRBD1 (5 bases). The CDR3 contains 13 residues. V shed 3 bases and J shed 4 bases, with 10 bases lying between them. Germline V gives CDR1 MNHEY, CDR2 SMNVEV (reference sequence). The CDR3 region is CASSFVGQYEQYF. CDR3 nucleotide sequence: TGTGCCAGCAGTTTTGTGGGGCAATACGAGCAGTACTTC.

This clonotype was observed a handful of times. DNA for the CDR3: TGTGCCAGCAGCGCCGGGACGGCTACTGGAAACACCATATATTTT. The encoded protein is CASSAGTATGNTIYF. The chain uses TRBV6-2 or TRBV6-3 and TRBJ1-3, with D perhaps TRBD1 (5 bases). Germline lookup yields CDR1 MNHEY and CDR2 SVGEGT. V was shortened by 6 bases and J by 2 bases, with 14 bases between the two germline ends. CDR3 length: 15 residues.

This clonotype was counted ten times or more. The rearrangement joins TRBV7-3 to TRBJ2-5; 10 positions agree with TRBD2. Germline assignment: CDR1 SGHTA and CDR2 FQGTGA. The trim removed 2 bases at V and 2 bases at J, leaving 17 bases unmatched. The CDR3 extends over 20 amino acids. Written as DNA, the CDR3 is TGTGCCAGCAGCTTACCGACAGTCAACTCGACTAGCGGGTATCAAGAGACCCAGTACTTC. It codes for CASSLPTVNSTSGYQETQYF.

The chain is built from TRBV27 and TRBJ2-7; no reliable D call. Looked up from germline, CDR1 is MNHEY and CDR2 is SMNVEV (reference sequence). This CDR3 contains 14 residues. Trimming stripped 4 bases from V and 1 base from J, with 11 bases between. The CDR3 sequence: CASSYKGESYEQYF. The CDR3 nucleotides are TGTGCCAGCAGTTATAAGGGCGAATCCTACGAGCAGTACTTC.

This clonotype was detected a few times. The chain couples TRBV7-2 to TRBJ1-2; 7 nucleotides line up with TRBD1. The CDR3 covers 15 residues. The ends lost 1 base at V and 4 bases at J; junction bases unmatched: 6. Germline CDR1 and CDR2: SGHTA and FQGNSA. The CDR3 DNA follows: TGTGCCAGCAGCTTAGAGGACAGGCCATTCTATGGCTACACCTTC. This encodes CASSLEDRPFYGYTF.

This clonotype has a single count. The V call is TRBV5-4, the J call TRBJ2-2; no firm D call. Germline assignment: CDR1 SGHNT and CDR2 YYREEE (reference sequence). V was trimmed by 4 bases and J by 4 bases, leaving 14 bases between them. The CDR3 is 15 amino acids. CDR3 in amino acids: CASSPPPQGTGELFF. The CDR3 bases are TGTGCCAGCAGCCCTCCGCCGCAAGGCACCGGGGAGCTGTTTTTT.

The rearrangement joins TRBV9 to TRBJ1-2, with D tentatively TRBD1 (6 bases). CDR1 is SGDLS and CDR2 is YYNGEE in the germline V gene. This CDR3 region has 15 residues. The V gene lost 4 bases and the J gene lost 5 bases, with 18 bases spanning the gap. The CDR3 region has the DNA TGTGCCAGCAGCTTCGGACAGCAACCCGTTTATGGCTACACCTTC. This encodes CASSFGQQPVYGYTF.

This clonotype was counted once. The rearrangement uses TRBV6-2 or TRBV6-3 and TRBJ1-5; 8 bases agree with TRBD1. This CDR3 has 14 amino acids. With 2 bases clipped from V and 4 bases from J, the junction kept 1 base outside the gene matches. Germline values: CDR1 MNHEY, CDR2 SVGEGT. CDR3 sequence (DNA): TGTGCCAGCAGTTACCGGGACAGGAATCAGCCCCAGCATTTT. Translating it yields CASSYRDRNQPQHF.

V usage is TRBV20-1 and J usage is TRBJ2-7; D not resolved. V gave up 5 bases and J gave up 5 bases, with 13 bases separating them. This CDR3 is 12 amino acids long. The germline gives CDR1 DFQATT, CDR2 SNEGSKA (reference sequence). The CDR3: CSAPLGRDEQYF. CDR3 nucleotides: TGCAGTGCTCCCCTAGGAAGGGACGAGCAGTACTTC.

The V and J genes are TRBV19 and TRBJ1-1; maybe TRBD1 (5 bases). The CDR3 has 18 residues. Germline-derived CDR1 and CDR2 are LNHDA and SQIVND (reference sequence). Trimming left V 1 base short and J 0 bases short, with 18 bases between. CDR3 residues: CASSIARPGRRLNTEAFF. The CDR3 DNA is TGTGCCAGTAGTATAGCCCGACCGGGACGCAGGCTGAACACTGAAGCTTTCTTT. Supplemented by reference TRBV19 and TRBJ1-1, the full variable domain reads DGGITQSPKYLFRKEGQNVTLSCEQNLNHDAMYWYRQDPGQGLRLIYYSQIVNDFQKGDIAEGYSVSREKKESFPLTVTSAQKNPTAFYLCASSIARPGRRLNTEAFFGQGTRLTVV.